This TCR beta chain is drawn from a study of OX40 agonist ivuxolimab in advanced cancers. On the study more broadly: Participants averaged 60 years of age (range 23 to 79) and were around 80% male. Study results and caveats: Normalized T-cell clonal expansion was also low in a subset of nonresponders. CD8+ T cells averaged more expanded clones than CD4+. The study observed clonal expansion of CD4+ and CD8+ blood T cells by week 6 at 0.1 to 3.0 mg/kg.

Measured with immunoSEQ multiplex PCR; TCRdb has only the in-frame clones, and not every one. The data show approximately 61,000 clones, around 91% seen once. With V trimmed by 0 bases and J by 8 bases, 4 bases remained unmatched. This CDR3 region has 14 residues. Germline CDR1 MNHEY, CDR2 SVGAGI. With regard to this clone: Its antigen remains unknown.

This TCR came from an adult with an advanced solid tumor such as melanoma, head and neck, liver or kidney cancer. The sequencing here drew on CD4+ or CD8+ T cells sorted from blood, taken in a trial of the OX40 agonist ivuxolimab. The rearrangement uses TRBV6-5 and TRBJ1-1; 9 bases match TRBD1. The CDR3 spells CASSYSRGQGEAFF. The CDR3, as DNA: TGTGCCAGCAGTTACTCTCGGGGACAGGGCGAAGCTTTCTTT.